This T cell receptor beta chain was captured by sequencing in a study of shared clonotypes between healthy human individuals. CD8 cells regarded as naive lacked CD45RO, were positively chosen for CCR7, and omitted terminally differentiated effector memory CD45RA+ cells. Trimming took 5 bases from V and 4 from J, leaving 21 bases between them. The CDR3 runs 17 residues. From germline, CDR1 is SEHNR and CDR2 FQNEAQ (reference sequence). Under the authors' procedure: ImmunoSEQ only sent back junction sequences with no quality scores, so filtering was done differently. Some clones are missing from TCRdb's copy, which holds only in-frame ones; the method was immunoSEQ multiplex PCR. That table gives V, J and clone size, and the DNA gave D and trimming. The top ten clones hold 1.5% to 2% of a sample with some 2.1 million clones, roughly 95% of them seen once.

The TCR sequence derives from a young man in good health. Some clones in this sample may be carry-over from other donors' samples. This sequence joins TRBV7-9 and TRBJ1-3; D might be TRBD1 (5 bases). Material: naive CD8+ T cells from PBMCs. CDR3 sequence: CASSPNSGDLFGNTIYF. The CDR3 bases are TGTGCCAGCAGCCCAAACAGCGGGGACCTATTCGGAAACACCATATATTTT.